This T cell receptor beta chain is from a study of T-cell reconstitution after alpha-beta-depleted transplantation in children. V shed 10 bases and J shed 2 bases, with 30 bases lying between them. This CDR3 contains 19 residues. Of note for this clonotype: This may be a read error, as it is one base from a much larger clone.

Preparation of the TCRbeta library involved a method that used unique molecular identifiers. TCRdb reprocessed the PCR reads with MiXCR, giving one entry per CDR3 protein. The data show about 610,000 distinct CDR3 sequences, with over 9.5% seen just once and about 4.3% held by the top ten. The rearrangement joins TRBV12-3 or TRBV12-4 to TRBJ2-1; either TRBD1 or TRBD2 may fit D (5 bases each). The source material was PBMCs from the stem cell graft donor, sampled from the stem cell graft. The sequence was collected from a human donor who donated a stem cell graft to a child with acute myeloid leukemia. CDR3 nucleotide sequence: TGTGCCATCAGGCTAGGGACCAAGCGAGCAATCCCCACCTACAATGAGCAGTTCTTC. This translates into CAIRLGTKRAIPTYNEQFF.